These 26 T cell receptor beta chains came from one sample sequenced in a study of neurological immune-mediated disorders. TCRdb re-called the 5' RACE reads with MiXCR, one entry per CDR3 protein. The sample includes some 87,000 distinct CDR3 sequences, about 13% of them seen just once. Time point of the sample: longitudinal time-point 2. The sample taken for sequencing was PBMCs. The receptors derive from a female donor with HTLV-1-associated myelopathy (HAM/TSP).

The rearrangement uses TRBV3-1 and TRBJ2-7; TRBD1 is a possible D gene (6 bases). V dropped 2 bases and J dropped 3 bases, with 14 bases sitting between them. CDR1 is LGHDT, CDR2 YNNKEL, per germline (reference sequence). The CDR3 loop spans 15 amino acids. CDR3 sequence reads: CASSQRLDRNYEQYF. The CDR3 DNA reads as TGTGCCAGCAGCCAAAGGTTAGACAGGAACTACGAGCAGTACTTC.

This clonotype came up many times. The chain has TRBV12-3 or TRBV12-4 and TRBJ1-1, with no clear D. This CDR3 spans 12 amino acids. With 1 base removed from V and 8 bases from J, the gap between germline ends came to 8 bases. CDR3 DNA sequence: TGTGCCAGCAGTTTAGGGGCAGCCGAAGCTTTCTTT. Its translation: CASSLGAAEAFF.

This clonotype has ten or more counts. The V and J genes are TRBV5-1 and TRBJ2-2; D may match TRBD1 or TRBD2 (5 bases each). Trimming took off 0 bases at V and 1 base at J, with 16 bases between the two ends. From germline, CDR1 is SGHRS and CDR2 YFSETQ. CDR3 length: 18 amino acids. The CDR3 DNA follows: TGCGCCAGCAGCTTGGGGGGCGCAACTAGATGGAACACCGGGGAGCTGTTTTTT. This codes for CASSLGGATRWNTGELFF. Full variable domain (remainder filled in from reference TRBV5-1 and TRBJ2-2): KAGVTQTPRYLIKTRGQQVTLSCSPISGHRSVSWYQQTPGQGLQFLFEYFSETQRNKGNFPGRFSGRQFSNSRSEMNVSTLELGDSALYLCASSLGGATRWNTGELFFGEGSRLTVL.

A few counts support this clonotype. CDR3 sequence: CASRPTGGQGETQYF. As DNA, the CDR3 is TGCGCCAGCAGACCGACAGGGGGCCAAGGGGAGACCCAGTACTTC. This rearrangement joins TRBV5-1 to TRBJ2-5; TRBD1 aligns across 10 bases. This CDR3 comprises 15 residues. J gave up 5 bases and V 5 bases, and 9 bases lay outside the gene matches. Germline V gives CDR1 SGHRS, CDR2 YFSETQ.

This clonotype came up many times. V gene TRBV30 combines with J gene TRBJ2-1; 7 nucleotides align to TRBD1. The V gene's germline CDR1 is GTSNPN and CDR2 SVGIG (reference sequence). After removal of 3 bases from V and 5 bases from J, the junction contained 7 bases not matched to a gene. The CDR3 is made up of 14 amino acids. Written as DNA, the CDR3 is TGTGCCTGGAGGGTCGGGGACAGAAACAATGAGCAGTTCTTC. Its protein product is CAWRVGDRNNEQFF.

Ten or more counts support this clonotype. At one end the junction does not follow the germline gene, possibly because of a read error. The gene calls are TRBV15 and TRBJ2-7; no reliable D call. From germline, CDR1 is LNHNV and CDR2 YYDKDF (reference sequence). CDR3 length equals 12 residues. CDR3 coding DNA: TGTGCTACCAGCAGAGACTCCTACGAGCAGTACTTC. It translates to CATSRDSYEQYF.

In its sample, this clonotype was seen many times. This rearrangement joins TRBV5-1 to TRBJ2-1, with 12 bases that match TRBD1. The CDR3 totals 14 residues. The germline gives CDR1 SGHRS, CDR2 YFSETQ. V gave up 2 bases and J gave up 10 bases; unmatched junction bases: 4. Here the CDR3 reads CASSFTGTGGEQFF. The CDR3 coding sequence is TGCGCCAGCAGCTTTACAGGGACAGGGGGCGAGCAGTTCTTC.

This clonotype was counted ten times or more. The chain links TRBV6-1 to TRBJ1-5; perhaps TRBD1 as D (5 bases). V was shortened by 6 bases and J by 5 bases, with 17 bases between the two germline ends. The CDR3 has 15 amino acids. Germline values: CDR1 MNHNS, CDR2 SASEGT. The CDR3 is CASRFLIGVDQPQHF. DNA of the CDR3: TGTGCCAGCAGATTTCTTATAGGGGTGGATCAGCCCCAGCATTTT.

The chain couples TRBV11-2 to TRBJ2-7, with D maybe TRBD2 (7 bases). Germline V gives CDR1 SGHAT, CDR2 FQNNGV. Trimming shortened V by 0 bases and J by 4 bases, and 16 bases separated the two germline ends. This CDR3 contains 16 residues. The CDR3 coding sequence is TGTGCCAGCAGCTTAGAGGGAGGGGGACCCTTTTACGAGCAGTACTTC. Its translation is CASSLEGGGPFYEQYF.

This clonotype has at least ten counts. This chain joins TRBV29-1 and TRBJ2-3, with a possible D match to TRBD2 (5 bases). CDR1 and CDR2 (germline): SQVTM, ANQGSEA. The V and J ends lost 6 bases and 0 bases respectively, with 10 bases between them. The length of the CDR3 is 13 residues. The CDR3 DNA is TGCAGCGTGGGGAGTGGAAGCACAGATACGCAGTATTTT. Translating gives CSVGSGSTDTQYF.

In its sample, this clonotype was seen many times. The chain has TRBV6-5 and TRBJ2-2, with TRBD1 as a possible D gene (5 bases). There are 13 residues in the CDR3. Germline CDR1 MNHEY, CDR2 SVGAGI. The ends were cut back, 7 bases at V and 3 bases at J, with 9 bases in the middle. The CDR3 here is CASTDSYTGELFF. Written as DNA, the CDR3 is TGTGCCAGCACAGACAGCTACACCGGGGAGCTGTTTTTT.

This clonotype was picked up many times. V gene TRBV5-5 combines with J gene TRBJ2-5; D tentatively fits TRBD1 or TRBD2 (5 bases each). CDR1 is SGHKS and CDR2 is YYEKEE in the germline V gene (reference sequence). The CDR3 runs 15 residues. Trimming removed 0 bases at V and 3 bases at J, with 12 bases between. The CDR3 region has the DNA TGTGCCAGCAGCTTGGCGGATGGGACCGAAGAGACCCAGTACTTC. Encoded protein: CASSLADGTEETQYF.

This clonotype came up many times. This chain uses TRBV20-1 with TRBJ1-5; D is uncertain. Looked up from germline, CDR1 is DFQATT and CDR2 is SNEGSKA (reference sequence). CDR3 length equals 13 residues. V lost 3 bases and J 0 bases, leaving 6 bases between the germline ends. The CDR3 DNA follows: TGCAGTGCTAGGGCCCTTAGCAATCAGCCCCAGCATTTT. Amino acids: CSARALSNQPQHF.

The J gene is TRBJ2-1, the V gene TRBV5-1; TRBD1 agrees at 8 bases. This CDR3 is 14 amino acids long. Looked up from germline, CDR1 is SGHRS and CDR2 is YFSETQ. Losses at the gene ends were 0 bases for V and 8 bases for J; bases not matched to a gene: 4. In DNA form, the CDR3 reads TGCGCCAGCAGCTTGGGACAGGGGAATGATGAGCAGTTCTTC. It encodes CASSLGQGNDEQFF. The full variable domain, completed using reference TRBV5-1 and TRBJ2-1, is KAGVTQTPRYLIKTRGQQVTLSCSPISGHRSVSWYQQTPGQGLQFLFEYFSETQRNKGNFPGRFSGRQFSNSRSEMNVSTLELGDSALYLCASSLGQGNDEQFFGPGTRLTVL.

This clonotype showed up many times. J is TRBJ1-4 and V is TRBV4-1, with 7 bases that match TRBD1. Germline V gives CDR1 MGHRA, CDR2 YSYEKL. The CDR3 loop spans 19 amino acids. With V trimmed by 2 bases and J by 2 bases, 14 bases remained unmatched. The CDR3 DNA follows: TGCGCCAGCAGCCAACGTGAGGGGGCGACGGCGTGGACTAATGAAAAACTGTTTTTT. Protein: CASSQREGATAWTNEKLFF.

V gene TRBV7-2 combines with J gene TRBJ1-3; TRBD1 agrees at 8 bases. The CDR3 sequence is 17 residues long. With 5 bases clipped from V and 1 base from J, the junction kept 10 bases outside the gene matches. In germline, CDR1 is SGHTA, CDR2 FQGNSA. CDR3 sequence: CASSPRTGFTSGNTIYF. CDR3 bases: TGTGCCAGCAGCCCCAGGACAGGGTTTACTTCTGGAAACACCATATATTTT.

The sample holds many counts of this clonotype. The rearrangement uses TRBV11-2 and TRBJ1-6; D is possibly TRBD1 (5 bases). Trimming took 5 bases from V and 6 from J, leaving 14 bases between them. Germline lookup yields CDR1 SGHAT and CDR2 FQNNGV. The CDR3 sequence is 15 residues long. This chain's CDR3 is CASSGRGSFNSPLHF. DNA for the CDR3: TGTGCCAGCAGCGGCCGGGGGTCGTTTAATTCACCCCTCCACTTT.

This clonotype was seen ten or more times. V gene TRBV28 combines with J gene TRBJ2-1, with 11 bases that match TRBD2. Looked up from germline, CDR1 is MDHEN and CDR2 is SYDVKM. V was pared by 9 bases and J by 7 bases, with 20 bases of the junction left unmatched. There are 18 residues in the CDR3. CDR3 in amino acids: CASIEVGLSGGALNEQFF. CDR3 in DNA: TGTGCCAGTATCGAGGTGGGGCTTAGCGGGGGGGCCCTTAATGAGCAGTTCTTC.

Of note for this clonotype: This may come from a read error, since a much larger clone is one base off. J is TRBJ2-2 and V is TRBV11-2; D is possibly TRBD1 or TRBD2 (5 bases each). Germline V gives CDR1 SGHAT, CDR2 FQNNGV. This CDR3 is 15 amino acids long. DNA of the CDR3: TGTGCCAGCAGCTTAGATGGGGGAGTCACCGAGGAGCTGTTTTTT. Residues: CASSLDGGVTEELFF. The full variable domain, completed using reference TRBV11-2 and TRBJ2-2, is EAGVAQSPRYKIIEKRQSVAFWCNPISGHATLYWYQQILGQGPKLLIQFQNNGVVDDSQLPKDRFSAERLKGVDSTLKIQPAKLEDSAVYLCASSLDGGVTEELFFGEGSRLTVL.

The chain links TRBV7-2 to TRBJ2-3, with TRBD1 matching 10 bases. Germline CDR1 SGHTA, CDR2 FQGNSA. The CDR3 totals 24 residues. The V gene end was trimmed by 4 bases and the J gene end by 0 bases; junction bases not matched to a gene: 28. The CDR3 region has the DNA TGTGCCAGCAGCTCGAAGGCGGAGAAGGACAGGGGGAGCTACGCAGAATTTAGCACAGATACGCAGTATTTT. This sequence encodes CASSSKAEKDRGSYAEFSTDTQYF.

The table lists this clonotype with many counts. J is TRBJ2-1 and V is TRBV18; 7 bases are shared with TRBD1. The CDR3 contains 15 residues. The junction had 7 bases not matched to a gene; V was cut back by 0 bases and J by 8 bases. Germline-derived CDR1 and CDR2 are KGHSH and LQKENI. CDR3 bases: TGTGCCAGCTCACCACCTCGGGCAGGGGGAGATGAGCAGTTCTTC. It is translated as CASSPPRAGGDEQFF.

This clonotype was counted many times. The chain employs TRBV7-9 and TRBJ1-1; D may be TRBD1 (5 bases). Germline CDR1 is SEHNR and CDR2 is FQNEAQ (reference sequence). This CDR3 has 15 amino acids. V was shortened by 3 bases and J by 1 base, with 12 bases between the two germline ends. DNA of the CDR3: TGTGCCAGCAGCTTTTCGAGGGGAGGGAACACTGAAGCTTTCTTT. Its protein is CASSFSRGGNTEAFF.

This clonotype appeared many times. The chain joins TRBV6-5 to TRBJ1-1, with a possible D match to TRBD1 (5 bases). The V gene lost 10 bases and the J gene lost 2 bases, with 23 bases spanning the gap. Per the germline V gene, CDR1 is MNHEY and CDR2 is SVGAGI. CDR3 size: 16 residues. CDR3 bases: TGTGCCACATCCCCGATGATGGGGGAGCGAAACACTGAAGCTTTCTTT. This codes for CATSPMMGERNTEAFF.

This clonotype was picked up a small number of times. The chain employs TRBV9 and TRBJ1-2, with D possibly matching TRBD1 (6 bases). The CDR3 has 14 residues. Germline V gene lookup returns CDR1 SGDLS and CDR2 YYNGEE. The germline V and J ends were trimmed by 3 bases and 8 bases, with 17 bases remaining between them. Here the CDR3 reads CASSAVGGAGGYTF. CDR3 bases: TGTGCCAGCAGCGCCGTGGGGGGGGCCGGCGGCTACACCTTC.

This clonotype was seen many times. The DNA of the CDR3 is TGTGCCAGCAGCCCCCCGTGGCGGATTGGAAACACCATATATTTT. Translating gives CASSPPWRIGNTIYF. The rearrangement links TRBV7-8 to TRBJ1-3; D remains ambiguous. CDR1 is SGHVS, CDR2 FQNEAQ, per germline. CDR3 length equals 15 residues. V lost 5 bases and J lost 3, with 14 bases in between. Complete variable domain (other parts from reference TRBV7-8 and TRBJ1-3): GAGVSQSPRYKVAKRGQDVALRCDPISGHVSLFWYQQALGQGPEFLTYFQNEAQLDKSGLPSDRFFAERPEGSVSTLKIQRTQQEDSAVYLCASSPPWRIGNTIYFGEGSWLTVV.

This rearrangement joins TRBV30 to TRBJ2-3, with a weak D call TRBD2 (7 bases). The CDR3 covers 13 residues. V was shortened by 3 bases and J by 4 bases, with 11 bases between the two germline ends. The germline V gene has CDR1 GTSNPN and CDR2 SVGIG (reference sequence). The CDR3 nucleotides read TGTGCCTGGAGCGGGGGGCACGCAGATACGCAGTATTTT. Protein product: CAWSGGHADTQYF.